The 14 T cell receptor beta chains below were found in one sample sequenced in a study of T cells after yellow fever vaccination. TCRdb called the 5' RACE reads again in MiXCR, with one record for every CDR3 protein. Found here are a few hundred thousand distinct CDR3 sequences, 6.8% of them singletons; the top ten hold 15% to 20%. The sample here was PBMCs, taken 35 to 50 days after the first yellow fever vaccination. The receptor set was obtained from a man between 18 and 29 years old who received the YFV17D yellow fever vaccine.

In its sample, this clonotype was seen a few times. This sequence joins TRBV5-1 and TRBJ2-5, with a tentative D call TRBD2 (6 bases). CDR3 length: 15 amino acids. The germline V gene has CDR1 SGHRS and CDR2 YFSETQ. V shed 3 bases and J shed 3 bases, with 15 bases lying between them. The CDR3 protein is CASSSGTYLKETQYF. The CDR3, as DNA: TGCGCCAGCAGCTCGGGGACTTACCTTAAAGAGACCCAGTACTTC.

This clonotype turned up a few times. In DNA, the CDR3 is TGTGCCACCAGTGACGCGGGGGGCCCAGATACGCAGTATTTT. Protein product: CATSDAGGPDTQYF. V and J are TRBV24-1 and TRBJ2-3; 8 bases line up with TRBD2. The CDR3 is 14 amino acids. From germline, CDR1 is KGHDR and CDR2 SFDVKD. V dropped 4 bases and J dropped 4; count of bases not matched to a gene: 3.

V and J are TRBV23-1 and TRBJ2-7, with 9 nucleotides matching TRBD1. TRBV23-1 is flagged as an ORF with uncertain function. The junction had 7 bases not matched to a gene; V was cut back by 2 bases and J by 5 bases. The CDR3 has 15 residues. The CDR3 here is CASSQPGTGCHEQYV. DNA for the CDR3: TGCGCCAGCAGTCAACCGGGGACAGGGTGCCACGAGCAGTACGTC.

The genes are TRBV6-5 and TRBJ2-5, with D hard to call. CDR1 is MNHEY, CDR2 SVGAGI, per germline. The CDR3 is 14 residues long. V was clipped by 0 bases and J by 8 bases, with 13 bases between them. CDR3 in amino acids: CASSYSSARGTQYF. CDR3 coding DNA: TGTGCCAGCAGTTACTCGAGTGCCCGCGGAACCCAGTACTTC.

The chain uses TRBV7-2 and TRBJ1-2; 12 bases align to TRBD1. This CDR3 has 18 amino acids. Germline V gene lookup returns CDR1 SGHTA and CDR2 FQGNSA. With V trimmed by 0 bases and J by 2 bases, 7 bases remained unmatched. The CDR3 DNA follows: TGTGCCAGCAGCTTAGCGGCGGGGACAGGGGGCACCAACTATGGCTACACCTTC. This encodes CASSLAAGTGGTNYGYTF.

This clonotype was recorded at least ten times. The CDR3 DNA sequence: TGTGCCAGCAGTTACTCGGGTCAGGGGACCTACGAGCAGTACGTC. It yields the protein CASSYSGQGTYEQYV. This rearrangement joins TRBV6-5 to TRBJ2-7, with D perhaps TRBD1 (6 bases). V lost 0 bases to trimming and J lost 2 bases, with 11 bases between them. CDR3 length equals 15 residues. Per germline, CDR1 MNHEY and CDR2 SVGAGI.

The chain's CDR3 is CASSPFLAGGIAYEQYF. The CDR3 DNA follows: TGTGCCAGCAGTCCTTTCCTAGCGGGGGGAATCGCCTACGAGCAGTACTTC. This chain connects TRBV12-3 or TRBV12-4 to TRBJ2-7; 11 bases map to TRBD2. CDR3 length equals 17 residues. With V trimmed by 5 bases and J by 2 bases, 11 bases remained unmatched.

The chain combines TRBV5-1 with TRBJ1-2; 9 bases align to TRBD1. From germline, CDR1 is SGHRS and CDR2 YFSETQ. There are 12 residues in the CDR3. V lost 5 bases to trimming and J lost 8 bases; unmatched junction nucleotides: 4. CDR3 nucleotides: TGCGCCAGCAGACGGGACAGGGAAGGCTACACCTTC. This translates into CASRRDREGYTF.

This clonotype was observed many times. The chain is built from TRBV12-3 or TRBV12-4 and TRBJ2-3; D is unresolved. There are 14 residues in the CDR3. The V end was cut by 0 bases, the J end by 6 bases, with 10 bases between. CDR3 sequence reads: CASSLALGQDTQYF. Here the CDR3 DNA reads TGTGCCAGCAGTTTAGCGCTCGGCCAGGATACGCAGTATTTT.

This clonotype was counted between two and nine times. The chain joins TRBV4-2 to TRBJ2-3; 9 bases are shared with TRBD2. CDR1 is LGHNA and CDR2 is YNFKEQ in the germline V gene. This CDR3 spans 16 amino acids. With V trimmed by 6 bases and J by 2 bases, 9 bases remained unmatched. CDR3 amino acids: CASRSLAGGDTDTQYF. DNA for the CDR3: TGTGCCAGCAGAAGTCTTGCGGGGGGGGACACAGATACGCAGTATTTT.

The V gene is TRBV24-1, the J gene TRBJ2-3; no clear D gene. The CDR3 covers 12 residues. From germline, CDR1 is KGHDR and CDR2 SFDVKD. The V end lost 3 bases, the J end lost 4 bases, and 4 bases lay between the germline ends. This CDR3 reads CATSDRADTQYF. CDR3 nucleotides: TGTGCCACCAGTGATAGGGCAGATACGCAGTATTTT.

This clonotype was seen repeatedly, ten times or more. The J gene is TRBJ2-1, the V gene TRBV29-1; D is possibly TRBD2 (6 bases). Trimming left V 4 bases short and J 9 bases short, with 25 bases between. The CDR3 contains 16 residues. Per germline, CDR1 SQVTM and CDR2 ANQGSEA. The CDR3 nucleotides read TGCAGCGTTGTAAAAGGCGGAGCGGGCCCCTCGGGTGAGCAGTTCTTC. It is translated as CSVVKGGAGPSGEQFF.

This clonotype was counted a few times. The J gene is TRBJ2-1, the V gene TRBV6-2 or TRBV6-3; D unresolved. Trimming pared 0 bases from V and 4 bases from J, leaving 7 bases between. Germline CDR1 and CDR2: MNHEY and SVGEGT. The CDR3 spans 14 residues. This chain's CDR3 is CASSYSGYYNEQFF. CDR3 in DNA: TGTGCCAGCAGTTACTCAGGCTATTACAATGAGCAGTTCTTC.

This clonotype was seen a handful of times. This chain links TRBV29-1 with TRBJ2-2, with TRBD2 matching over 12 bases. The V gene's germline CDR1 is SQVTM and CDR2 ANQGSEA. This CDR3 has 18 residues. Trimming removed 0 bases from V and 4 bases from J; junction bases left unmatched: 9. This chain's CDR3 is CSVEDRELAGGSTGELFF. CDR3 coding DNA: TGCAGCGTTGAAGATCGGGAACTAGCGGGGGGAAGCACCGGGGAGCTGTTTTTT.